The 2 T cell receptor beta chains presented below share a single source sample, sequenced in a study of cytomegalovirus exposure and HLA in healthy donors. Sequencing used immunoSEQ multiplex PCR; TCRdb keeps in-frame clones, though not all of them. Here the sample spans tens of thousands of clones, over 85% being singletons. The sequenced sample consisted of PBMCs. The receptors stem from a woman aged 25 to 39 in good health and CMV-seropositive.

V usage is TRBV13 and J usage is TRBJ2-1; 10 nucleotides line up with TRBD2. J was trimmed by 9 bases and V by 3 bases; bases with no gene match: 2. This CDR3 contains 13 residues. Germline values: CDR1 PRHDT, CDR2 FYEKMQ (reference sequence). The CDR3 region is CASSFVAGGEQFF. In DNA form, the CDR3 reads TGTGCCAGCAGCTTCGTAGCGGGAGGTGAGCAGTTCTTC.

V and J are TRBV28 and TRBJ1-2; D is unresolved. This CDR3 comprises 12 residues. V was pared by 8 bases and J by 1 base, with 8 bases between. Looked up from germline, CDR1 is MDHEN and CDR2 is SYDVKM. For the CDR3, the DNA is TGTGCCAGCGGGAGGGTTAACTATGGCTACACCTTC. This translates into CASGRVNYGYTF.